A single T cell receptor beta chain is shown here with its context. Its antigen specificity is not known. Base qualities are not recorded, but no much larger clone differs from it by a single base. Donors were a few dozen systemically healthy Caucasian individuals from Russia aged roughly 6 to 100 years. Around 10 milliliters of peripheral blood were collected from each donor into EDTA-treated Vacutainer tubes. Ficoll-Paque density-gradient centrifugation was used to isolate PBMCs, with at least 6 million per sample. Trizol reagent was used to extract total RNA from PBMCs, with at least 5 micrograms per sample. For every donor, an aliquot of PBMCs went through flow cytometry to measure the percentages of naive CD45RAhigh/CD27high T cells. The CDR1 and CDR2 encoded by the germline V gene are SGHDT and YYEEEE. Trimming at the junction amounts to 10 bases on V and 3 bases on J, and the germline ends lie 14 bases apart. The CDR3 contains 12 residues, cysteine and phenylalanine counted. The entry retains the CDR3 DNA only, 36 bases that are in frame from base 1.

Receptors were amplified or captured by 5' RACE. Sequencing relied on an Illumina HiSeq 2500. A second about 7 to 11 cycle PCR used a sample-barcoded 5' primer and a J-beta primer mix. Each TCR beta cDNA molecule received a unique molecular identifier from a template-switch 5' adaptor carrying 12 random nucleotides. Each sample yielded at least 3 million CDR3-containing paired-end reads. All of the RNA was converted into first-strand cDNA using the Mint cDNA synthesis kit, with a TRBC-specific oligonucleotide serving as the primer. After uracil-DNA glycosylase treatment, a first 18-cycle PCR used universal primers M1SS and BC2_uni_R on all cDNA. In the original analysis: For normalization, 1 million high-quality reads were randomly selected from each sample, with every read carrying a distinct molecular identifier. Reads with shared molecular identifiers were discarded instead of being binned into consensus sequences. MiTCR, set to a Q25 quality threshold and the strictest error-elimination algorithm, was used for CDR3 identification, clonotype clustering and error correction. Lower-bound total TCR beta diversity was estimated with a nonparametric unseen species model using Euler transformation. The public sequencing data were trimmed at Q25 with fastp and processed into clonotypes with MiXCR by TCRdb, which kept only in-frame beta chains. Rows merge per CDR3 protein into single entries with the most common DNA and genes. The V and J calls reflect TCRdb's pipeline rather than the authors' work. In this sample the table shows over 1,300,000 distinct CDR3 sequences, roughly 59% of which occur a single time. 5% to 7% of the sample lies in the top ten.

These data come from a study of blood T cells in healthy people across ages (dated by TCRdb to the mid-2010s). With respect to the entire study: In model experiments, roughly one uniquely barcoded TCR beta cDNA molecule per two T cells was captured by template switching. Donors were grouped into four age groups: young (average roughly 15 years), middle-aged (39), aged (around 62) and long-lived (approximately 78). To track age-related changes in TCR beta repertoire diversity, the study relied on deep sequencing normalized with unique cDNA molecular identifiers. To avoid experimental bias, donors of different ages were distributed randomly across sequencing lanes. The study analyzed two additional independent replicas of 1 million unique cDNA reads from the same blood draw for two donors, one aged 18 to 29 and one aged 80 or older. The study at large found these results: Total diversity estimates from one million sequenced T cells were considered lower bounds and underestimates. Observed TCR beta diversity per million T cells fell roughly linearly with age, and a significant reduction was already apparent by age approximately 40. Compared with the aged group, the long-lived group had more naive CD4+ T cells, fewer expanded clones and increased TCR diversity, suggesting age selection. Bulk unsorted PBMC profiling prevented conclusive comparison of naive and antigen-experienced compartments. Because donor CMV infection status was unknown, age-related changes in expanded clonotypes were potentially confounded. Observed TCR beta diversity correlated strongly with the percentage of naive T cells measured by flow cytometry.

Sequenced input: blood. The chain employs TRBV5-6 and TRBJ2-7; the D region possibly corresponds to TRBD1 (6 bases align). This receptor was obtained from a man younger than 30 in good health. The CDR3 sequence is CASGASIYEQYF. The nucleotide sequence reads as follows: TGTGCCTCAGGGGCTTCGATCTACGAGCAGTACTTC.